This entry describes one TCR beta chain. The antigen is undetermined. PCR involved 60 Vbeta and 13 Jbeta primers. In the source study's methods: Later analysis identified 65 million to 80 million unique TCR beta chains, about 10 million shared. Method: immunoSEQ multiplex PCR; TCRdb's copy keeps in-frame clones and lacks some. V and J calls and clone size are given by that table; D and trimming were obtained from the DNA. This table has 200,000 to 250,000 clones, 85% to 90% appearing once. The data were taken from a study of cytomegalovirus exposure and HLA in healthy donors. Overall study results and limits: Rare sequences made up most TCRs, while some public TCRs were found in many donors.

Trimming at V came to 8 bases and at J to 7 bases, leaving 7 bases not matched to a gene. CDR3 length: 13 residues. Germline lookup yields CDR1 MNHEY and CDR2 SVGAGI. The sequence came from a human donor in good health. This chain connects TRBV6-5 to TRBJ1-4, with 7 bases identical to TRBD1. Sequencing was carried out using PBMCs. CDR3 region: CASLRDRTEKLFF. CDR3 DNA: TGTGCCAGCCTCCGGGACAGAACTGAAAAACTGTTTTTT.